This T cell receptor beta chain originates from a study of cytomegalovirus exposure and HLA in healthy donors. Some clones are missing from TCRdb's copy, which holds only in-frame ones; the method was immunoSEQ multiplex PCR. The data hold 130,000 to 150,000 clones, with more than 80% observed a single time. Of note for this clone: What it binds is unknown.

Study-level results: There were a few CMV-associated chains whose specificity for CMV antigens was confirmed in vitro. The majority of TCR sequences were rare, yet some public TCRs appeared in many donors. The classifier reportedly diagnosed cytomegalovirus status with high specificity and sensitivity.

While the first cohort had hundreds of subjects, the donors belonged to the separate validation cohort of about 120 subjects. Germline V CDR1 and CDR2: SGHRS, YFSETQ. The CDR3 totals 14 residues. V shed 4 bases and J 8 bases; nucleotides not matched to a gene: 11. This TCR was recovered from a woman aged 30 to 39 in good health and CMV-seropositive. The sequencing sample was made of PBMCs. The V call is TRBV5-1, the J call TRBJ1-2, with TRBD1 matching over 7 bases. The CDR3 reads CASSTYTGVEGYTF. The CDR3 DNA follows: TGCGCCAGCAGCACGTACACAGGGGTAGAGGGCTACACCTTC.